The clone carrying this TCR beta chain was recorded many times. Its cognate antigen is unknown. Pregnant or lactating patients and those with other autoimmune diseases or uncontrolled infections were excluded. This sample stems from a study of Graves' ophthalmopathy and Graves' hyperthyroidism. Study conclusions and caveats: Most expanded thyroid clonotypes above 0.001 frequency also appeared in blood.

Beta-chain TCR CDR3 regions were amplified from RNA transcripts. The authors performed first-round RT-PCR with HTBI primers and then a second-round multiplex PCR. TCRdb called the multiplex PCR reads again in MiXCR, with one record for every CDR3 protein. This table has roughly 480,000 distinct CDR3 sequences, approximately 15% appearing once. The sequence was collected from a woman aged 25 to 45 with Graves' ophthalmopathy. The sequenced material came from blood.

The CDR3 DNA reads TGTGCCAGCAGCCCCTCGACAGGAGTGAATCAGCCCCAGCATTTT. It encodes CASSPSTGVNQPQHF. The rearrangement links TRBV12-3 or TRBV12-4 to TRBJ1-5, with TRBD1 as a possible D gene (6 bases). V lost 6 bases and J 4 bases, leaving 16 bases between the germline ends. The length of the CDR3 is 15 residues.